A single sample is the source of the 29 T cell receptor beta chains below, sequenced in a study of blood T cell repertoires in COVID-19. Data came from immunoSEQ multiplex PCR; TCRdb stores just in-frame clones and leaves some out. Of 200,000 to 250,000 clones detected, 70% to 90% appear once; the ten largest clones hold around 0.97%. The material sequenced was peripheral blood. These receptor sequences come from a man aged 35 to 55 with acute or convalescent COVID-19.

This clone appeared a few times. V is TRBV28 and J is TRBJ1-2, with a weak D call TRBD1 (6 bases). Trimming removed 6 bases at V and 3 bases at J, with 26 bases between. Germline V gives CDR1 MDHEN, CDR2 SYDVKM. This CDR3 comprises 18 residues. CDR3 residues: CASSPKTYLRDMYYGYTF. CDR3 DNA: TGTGCCAGCAGCCCGAAGACTTACCTCCGGGACATGTACTATGGCTACACCTTC.

The chain joins TRBV2 to TRBJ1-2; D is ambiguous. The V and J ends lost 2 bases and 1 base respectively, with 5 bases between them. Germline CDR1 and CDR2: SNHLY and FYNNEI. CDR3 length: 13 residues. DNA for the CDR3: TGTGCCAGCAGTGAACAGATTAACTATGGCTACACCTTC. Residues: CASSEQINYGYTF.

The chain combines TRBV4-1 with TRBJ2-7; 9 nucleotides agree with TRBD1. J lost 4 bases, V lost 0 bases, and 7 bases had no gene match. The CDR3 consists of 16 residues. In germline, CDR1 is MGHRA, CDR2 YSYEKL. In DNA form, the CDR3 reads TGCGCCAGCAGCCAAGATCGCGGGACAGGGTTGTACGAGCAGTACTTC. It specifies CASSQDRGTGLYEQYF.

The rearrangement joins TRBV4-1 to TRBJ1-4; TRBD1 matches 8 bases. Unmatched junction bases numbered 6, after V lost 3 bases and J lost 3 bases. In germline, CDR1 is MGHRA, CDR2 YSYEKL. The CDR3 spans 16 residues. DNA for the CDR3: TGCGCCAGCAGCCAGACTTGGACAGGGTCTAATGAAAAACTGTTTTTT. The encoded protein is CASSQTWTGSNEKLFF.

The chain links TRBV5-4 to TRBJ2-7, with D tentatively TRBD2 (6 bases). This CDR3 region has 16 residues. Per germline, CDR1 SGHNT and CDR2 YYREEE (reference sequence). V lost 4 bases, J lost 4 bases, and 21 bases lay in between. The CDR3 coding sequence is TGTGCCAGCAGCCCAGGTGGAGGGGCCAGAAATTACGAGCAGTACTTC. Translated: CASSPGGGARNYEQYF. Full variable domain (rest looked up from reference TRBV5-4 and TRBJ2-7): ETGVTQSPTHLIKTRGQQVTLRCSSQSGHNTVSWYQQALGQGPQFIFQYYREEENGRGNFPPRFSGLQFPNYSSELNVNALELDDSALYLCASSPGGGARNYEQYFGPGTRLTVT.

This chain connects TRBV2 to TRBJ1-2; the match to TRBD1 covers 9 bases. CDR3 length equals 14 residues. Germline V CDR1 and CDR2: SNHLY, FYNNEI. V was pared by 6 bases and J by 2 bases, with 4 bases of the junction left unmatched. The CDR3: CASRTGTGNYGYTF. The CDR3 DNA sequence: TGTGCCAGCAGGACCGGGACAGGGAACTATGGCTACACCTTC.

This clone was found once. The sample has other DNA sequences that encode this CDR3 too. The CDR3 reads CASSLNGVTGELFF. CDR3 DNA sequence: TGTGCCAGCAGCTTAAACGGGGTAACCGGGGAGCTGTTTTTT. The V gene is TRBV7-3, the J gene TRBJ2-2, with TRBD2 as a possible D gene (5 bases). Trimming left V 1 base short and J 5 bases short, with 8 bases between. Germline CDR1 reads SGHTA; CDR2 reads FQGTGA. The CDR3 sequence is 14 residues long.

This clone came up a few times. DNA of the CDR3: TGTGCCAGCAGCCAAGGGACAGATAATTCACCCCTCCACTTT. Amino acids: CASSQGTDNSPLHF. The chain joins TRBV3-1 (or the pseudogene TRBV3-2) to TRBJ1-6; D possibly corresponds to TRBD1 (6 bases). Germline CDR1 is LGHDT and CDR2 is YNNKEL (reference sequence). This CDR3 comprises 14 residues. Trimming pared 1 base from V and 5 bases from J, leaving 6 bases between.

The rearrangement uses TRBV19 and TRBJ2-1, with TRBD2 identical over 13 bases. The CDR3 length is 17 residues. Trimming removed 6 bases from V and 4 bases from J; junction bases left unmatched: 9. CDR1 is LNHDA, CDR2 SQIVND, per germline (reference sequence). Written as DNA, the CDR3 is TGTGCCAGTAGCCTACGGACTAGCGGGGGTGATTACAATGAGCAGTTCTTC. Protein product: CASSLRTSGGDYNEQFF.

This clone came up once. The chain carries TRBV11-2 and TRBJ1-4, with D unclear. The V end was cut by 6 bases, the J end by 2 bases, with 22 bases between. This CDR3 spans 18 amino acids. CDR1 is SGHAT, CDR2 FQNNGV, per germline. In DNA, the CDR3 is TGTGCCAGCAGGCCCGTTAAAGTTTTCAGGCGCACTAATGAAAAACTGTTTTTT. Its translation: CASRPVKVFRRTNEKLFF.

This clone was recorded once. The J gene is TRBJ2-5, the V gene TRBV5-1; TRBD1 matches 10 bases. The ends lost 4 bases at V and 5 bases at J; junction bases unmatched: 8. Germline V gene sequence: CDR1 SGHRS, CDR2 YFSETQ. The CDR3 runs 15 residues. CDR3 loop: CASSTGQGSFETQYF. The CDR3 DNA reads as TGCGCCAGCAGCACGGGACAGGGGTCCTTTGAGACCCAGTACTTC.

This clone was seen only a few times. The chain is built from TRBV10-1 and TRBJ1-5; no clear D gene. The CDR3 sequence is 13 residues long. The germline gives CDR1 WNHNN, CDR2 SYGVQD (reference sequence). V was cut by 0 bases and J by 4 bases, with 4 bases left in between. CDR3 nucleotides: TGCGCCAGCAGTGAGTCGACAAATCAGCCCCAGCATTTT. Residues: CASSESTNQPQHF.

The V gene is TRBV16, the J gene TRBJ2-5; a possible D gene is TRBD2 (6 bases). The CDR3 length is 14 residues. The germline V gene has CDR1 KGHSY and CDR2 FQNENV. Between the trimmed V and J ends, which lost 2 bases and 5 bases, there was a span of 12 bases. The CDR3 loop reads CASSQEIGGETQYF. The DNA for the CDR3 is TGTGCCAGCAGCCAAGAAATAGGAGGGGAGACCCAGTACTTC. Full variable domain (remainder filled in from reference TRBV16 and TRBJ2-5): GEEVAQTPKHLVRGEGQKAKLYCAPIKGHSYVFWYQQVLKNEFKFLISFQNENVFDETGMPKERFSAKCLPNSPCSLEIQATKLEDSAVYFCASSQEIGGETQYFGPGTRLLVL.

The chain uses TRBV4-1 and TRBJ1-2; 9 nucleotides line up with TRBD1. The germline V gene has CDR1 MGHRA and CDR2 YSYEKL. V shed 5 bases, J shed 7 bases, and the junction held 11 bases outside the gene matches. This CDR3 has 15 amino acids. CDR3 loop: CASSYRDRDSSGYTF. The CDR3 DNA reads as TGCGCCAGCAGCTACCGGGACAGGGATTCGAGTGGCTACACCTTC.

The chain combines TRBV7-9 with TRBJ2-5; TRBD2 matches 7 bases. The germline V gene encodes CDR1 SEHNR and CDR2 FQNEAQ (reference sequence). The CDR3 length is 13 residues. The ends lost 2 bases at V and 4 bases at J; junction bases unmatched: 1. Here the CDR3 reads CASSLKRGETQYF. The DNA of the CDR3 is TGTGCCAGCAGCTTAAAGCGGGGAGAGACCCAGTACTTC.

This chain uses TRBV25-1 with TRBJ1-2; D might be TRBD1 (6 bases). Between the trimmed V and J ends, which lost 4 bases and 4 bases, there was a span of 13 bases. Germline loops: CDR1 MGHDK, CDR2 SYGVNS. The CDR3 sequence is 14 residues long. The CDR3 is CASSAGGLSYGYTF. As DNA, the CDR3 is TGTGCCAGCAGTGCGGGGGGGCTCAGCTATGGCTACACCTTC.

The chain recombines TRBV11-2 with TRBJ1-6; no reliable D call. The germline V and J ends were trimmed by 0 bases and 9 bases, with 15 bases remaining between them. CDR3 length equals 16 residues. Looked up from germline, CDR1 is SGHAT and CDR2 is FQNNGV. CDR3 residues: CASSLDTGASPSPLHF. As DNA, the CDR3 is TGTGCCAGCAGCTTAGATACGGGAGCTTCGCCTTCACCCCTCCACTTT.

The chain combines TRBV27 with TRBJ2-1, with TRBD1 as a possible D gene (5 bases). The CDR3 has 13 residues. V lost 2 bases and J lost 10, with 12 bases in between. From germline, CDR1 is MNHEY and CDR2 SMNVEV (reference sequence). The DNA of the CDR3 is TGTGCCAGCAGTTTAGTGGGGCCCCAAGAGCAGTTCTTC. It is translated as CASSLVGPQEQFF.

The rearrangement joins TRBV19 to TRBJ1-5; 12 nucleotides agree with TRBD1. CDR1 is LNHDA, CDR2 SQIVND, per germline (reference sequence). With V trimmed by 5 bases and J by 2 bases, 13 bases remained unmatched. The CDR3 has 19 amino acids. The DNA for the CDR3 is TGTGCCAGTAGTGTATTTCCCGGGACAGGGGGCCGGGGCAATCAGCCCCAGCATTTT. Protein: CASSVFPGTGGRGNQPQHF. The variable domain in full, with the rest retrieved from reference TRBV19 and TRBJ1-5, is DGGITQSPKYLFRKEGQNVTLSCEQNLNHDAMYWYRQDPGQGLRLIYYSQIVNDFQKGDIAEGYSVSREKKESFPLTVTSAQKNPTAFYLCASSVFPGTGGRGNQPQHFGDGTRLSIL.

This sequence joins TRBV7-2 and TRBJ1-1; 8 bases match TRBD1. V was pared by 5 bases and J by 5 bases, with 4 bases of the junction left unmatched. The CDR3 totals 13 residues. Germline lookup yields CDR1 SGHTA and CDR2 FQGNSA. This CDR3 is CASSTTGGTEAFF. As DNA, the CDR3 is TGTGCCAGCAGCACAACAGGGGGAACTGAAGCTTTCTTT.

This chain links TRBV27 with TRBJ1-2; 9 bases map to TRBD1. Germline-derived CDR1 and CDR2 are MNHEY and SMNVEV (reference sequence). This CDR3 contains 13 residues. J lost 7 bases, V lost 6 bases, and 6 bases had no gene match. CDR3 amino acids: CASRPTGGSGYTF. In DNA, the CDR3 is TGTGCCAGCAGGCCCACAGGGGGCTCTGGCTACACCTTC.

This rearrangement joins TRBV6-6 to TRBJ1-2, with no clear D. CDR3 length: 10 residues. The germline V gene has CDR1 MNHNY and CDR2 SVGAGI (reference sequence). V was trimmed by 4 bases and J by 13 bases, leaving 10 bases between them. The CDR3 loop reads CASSSMSFTF. The DNA of the CDR3 is TGTGCCAGCAGTTCGATGAGTTTCACCTTC.

The chain carries TRBV9 and TRBJ2-2; 11 bases line up with TRBD2. From germline, CDR1 is SGDLS and CDR2 YYNGEE. J gave up 2 bases and V 4 bases, and 7 bases lay outside the gene matches. The CDR3 extends over 17 amino acids. CDR3 sequence (DNA): TGTGCCAGCAGCTTACCTAGCGGGGGGCCAAACACCGGGGAGCTGTTTTTT. Its protein is CASSLPSGGPNTGELFF. The full variable domain, rest sourced from reference TRBV9 and TRBJ2-2, is DSGVTQTPKHLITATGQRVTLRCSPRSGDLSVYWYQQSLDQGLQFLIQYYNGEERAKGNILERFSAQQFPDLHSELNLSSLELGDSALYFCASSLPSGGPNTGELFFGEGSRLTVL.

This clone was observed a handful of times. Additional DNA sequences in this sample encode the identical CDR3. The chain has TRBV9 and TRBJ1-6, with no clear D. Trimming stripped 0 bases from V and 7 bases from J, with 5 bases between. CDR3 length: 13 residues. Germline V lookup: CDR1 SGDLS, CDR2 YYNGEE. In DNA, the CDR3 is TGTGCCAGCAGCGTAGGGGCAAATTCACCCCTCCACTTT. Its translation: CASSVGANSPLHF.

The J gene is TRBJ1-5, the V gene TRBV5-1; D is uncertain. CDR1 is SGHRS, CDR2 YFSETQ, per germline. Between the trimmed V and J ends, which lost 2 bases and 5 bases, there was a span of 8 bases. This CDR3 has 13 residues. The CDR3 sequence: CASSFSADQPQHF. In DNA, the CDR3 is TGCGCCAGCAGCTTTAGCGCGGATCAGCCCCAGCATTTT.

The CDR3 spells CASRRTAGEQYF. The CDR3 nucleotides are TGTGCCAGCAGGAGAACAGCGGGCGAGCAGTACTTC. This rearrangement joins TRBV27 to TRBJ2-7; TRBD2 might be the D (6 bases). V lost 6 bases and J 6 bases, leaving 12 bases between the germline ends. The CDR3 covers 12 residues. The germline V gene encodes CDR1 MNHEY and CDR2 SMNVEV (reference sequence).

The rearrangement joins TRBV11-2 to TRBJ2-5; D unresolved. The CDR3 runs to 12 residues. Germline lookup yields CDR1 SGHAT and CDR2 FQNNGV. Trimming cost V 4 bases and J 0 bases, with 3 bases left between them. CDR3 DNA sequence: TGTGCCAGCAGCTCGTACCAAGAGACCCAGTACTTC. Amino acids: CASSSYQETQYF. Full variable domain (rest looked up from reference TRBV11-2 and TRBJ2-5): EAGVAQSPRYKIIEKRQSVAFWCNPISGHATLYWYQQILGQGPKLLIQFQNNGVVDDSQLPKDRFSAERLKGVDSTLKIQPAKLEDSAVYLCASSSYQETQYFGPGTRLLVL.

This clone was detected once. This chain links TRBV9 with TRBJ2-3, with D uncertain. V was pared by 0 bases and J by 8 bases, with 10 bases between. The CDR3 is 13 amino acids. Germline V lookup: CDR1 SGDLS, CDR2 YYNGEE. This CDR3 is CASSVDPVGTQYF. The CDR3 DNA reads as TGTGCCAGCAGCGTAGACCCGGTCGGTACGCAGTATTTT.

The chain links TRBV7-2 to TRBJ1-2; 7 bases align to TRBD1. Germline CDR1 SGHTA, CDR2 FQGNSA. J was trimmed by 7 bases and V by 4 bases; bases with no gene match: 6. CDR3 length: 13 amino acids. The CDR3 coding sequence is TGTGCCAGCAGCTCACGACAGGGTACTGGCTACACCTTC. Translating gives CASSSRQGTGYTF. Based on the CDR3 plus reference TRBV7-2 and TRBJ1-2, the full variable domain is GAGVSQSPSNKVTEKGKDVELRCDPISGHTALYWYRQSLGQGLEFLIYFQGNSAPDKSGLPSDRFSAERTGGSVSTLTIQRTQQEDSAVYLCASSSRQGTGYTFGSGTRLTVV.